The 27 T cell receptor beta chains given below trace back to one sample, sequenced in a study of T cell changes during pregnancy in multiple sclerosis. This table comes from immunoSEQ multiplex PCR, and its TCRdb copy is limited to in-frame clones, with some not included. The data show approximately 130,000 clones, about 96% seen once. Sequenced material: peripheral blood, taken after pregnancy. The receptors shown here come from a female donor with multiple sclerosis, enrolled in a pregnancy study.

This clone appeared a single time. V gene TRBV29-1 combines with J gene TRBJ2-5; D is unresolved. CDR3 size: 14 residues. Germline V gene sequence: CDR1 SQVTM, CDR2 ANQGSEA. The V end was cut by 3 bases, the J end by 4 bases, with 15 bases between. CDR3 sequence (DNA): TGCAGCGTTGAGCCAAGGATCGACTCAGAGACCCAGTACTTC. It codes for CSVEPRIDSETQYF.

The chain is built from TRBV7-8 and TRBJ1-5; D ambiguous. Trimming took off 0 bases at V and 0 bases at J, with 18 bases between the two ends. CDR3 size: 19 residues. Looked up from germline, CDR1 is SGHVS and CDR2 is FQNEAQ. The CDR3 sequence is CASSLASVPARYSNQPQHF. CDR3 nucleotides: TGTGCCAGCAGCTTAGCGTCGGTCCCCGCCCGGTATAGCAATCAGCCCCAGCATTTT.

The chain couples TRBV7-9 to TRBJ1-1; TRBD1 might be the D (5 bases). The CDR3 is made up of 14 amino acids. Germline V gene lookup returns CDR1 SEHNR and CDR2 FQNEAQ (reference sequence). The ends were cut back, 2 bases at V and 0 bases at J, with 7 bases in the middle. The CDR3 region is CASSLQGLNTEAFF. The CDR3 DNA sequence: TGTGCCAGCAGCTTACAGGGTTTGAACACTGAAGCTTTCTTT.

The chain employs TRBV9 and TRBJ2-1, with 12 positions matching TRBD2. Losses at the gene ends were 1 base for V and 8 bases for J; bases not matched to a gene: 4. The CDR3 has 15 amino acids. CDR1 and CDR2 (germline): SGDLS, YYNGEE. This chain's CDR3 is CASSVPLAGGYEQFF. The CDR3 DNA sequence: TGTGCCAGCAGCGTACCACTAGCGGGAGGCTATGAGCAGTTCTTC.

The chain has TRBV2 and TRBJ2-5, with 8 bases identical to TRBD1. V was pared by 6 bases and J by 9 bases, with 15 bases of the junction left unmatched. This CDR3 spans 15 amino acids. Germline CDR1 SNHLY, CDR2 FYNNEI. The CDR3 sequence is CASRRQGARSEAQYF. The CDR3 DNA sequence: TGTGCCAGCAGACGCCAGGGGGCTCGATCGGAGGCCCAGTACTTC.

In regard to this clone: Germline and junction disagree at one end, which may indicate a read error. The CDR3 DNA is TGTGCCAGCAGCTCTTTACATGAAACTTTCTTT. Translation gives CASSSLHETFF. The chain couples TRBV7-8 to TRBJ1-1, with D unclear. The CDR3 has 11 amino acids. Germline values: CDR1 SGHVS, CDR2 FQNEAQ.

V is TRBV5-8 and J is TRBJ2-3; TRBD2 agrees at 8 bases. This CDR3 spans 16 amino acids. V was clipped by 0 bases and J by 5 bases; unmatched bases: 8. Germline CDR1 SGHTS, CDR2 YDEGEE. CDR3 sequence (DNA): TGTGCCAGCAGCTTGGGGCGGGGGGTGCGACAAGATACGCAGTATTTT. This translates into CASSLGRGVRQDTQYF.

The CDR3 DNA is TGTGCCAGTAGTAAACTAGCGGGACTTTTCACAGATACGCAGTATTTT. Amino acid sequence: CASSKLAGLFTDTQYF. The rearrangement uses TRBV19 and TRBJ2-3; the match to TRBD2 covers 10 bases. This CDR3 is 16 amino acids long. Losses at the gene ends were 4 bases for V and 2 bases for J; bases not matched to a gene: 6. The germline CDR1 and CDR2 sequences are LNHDA and SQIVND (reference sequence).

V usage is TRBV5-1 and J usage is TRBJ2-1, with 10 bases lining up with TRBD2. The ends lost 0 bases at V and 3 bases at J; junction bases unmatched: 15. The CDR3 length is 20 residues. The germline CDR1 and CDR2 sequences are SGHRS and YFSETQ. CDR3 amino acids: CASSLVPLEKREGRYNEQFF. The CDR3 coding sequence is TGCGCCAGCAGCTTGGTCCCACTTGAAAAGCGGGAGGGCCGCTACAATGAGCAGTTCTTC. The variable domain in full, completed from reference TRBV5-1 and TRBJ2-1, reads KAGVTQTPRYLIKTRGQQVTLSCSPISGHRSVSWYQQTPGQGLQFLFEYFSETQRNKGNFPGRFSGRQFSNSRSEMNVSTLELGDSALYLCASSLVPLEKREGRYNEQFFGPGTRLTVL.

The rearrangement joins TRBV6-6 to TRBJ1-5; 7 bases are shared with TRBD1. The CDR3 length is 13 residues. The germline CDR1 and CDR2 sequences are MNHNY and SVGAGI (reference sequence). V gave up 6 bases and J gave up 5 bases; unmatched junction bases: 4. The CDR3 coding sequence is TGTGCCAGCAGAGGACAGGCGCATCAGCCCCAGCATTTT. This translates into CASRGQAHQPQHF.

The count of this clone is one. The J gene is TRBJ2-3, the V gene TRBV5-4; possibly TRBD2 for D (6 bases). The V gene lost 3 bases and the J gene lost 0 bases, with 14 bases spanning the gap. There are 16 residues in the CDR3. Germline CDR1 and CDR2: SGHNT and YYREEE (reference sequence). The CDR3 DNA reads TGTGCCAGCAGCTCCGGACTACTAATGAGCACAGATACGCAGTATTTT. Its protein product is CASSSGLLMSTDTQYF.

The rearrangement links TRBV7-9 to TRBJ2-7, with 9 bases identical to TRBD1. CDR3 length equals 16 residues. Germline V gives CDR1 SEHNR, CDR2 FQNEAQ (reference sequence). J was trimmed by 1 base and V by 3 bases; bases with no gene match: 7. CDR3 sequence (DNA): TGTGCCAGCAGCTTTTCCCCGGGACAGGGATCCTACGAGCAGTACTTC. It translates to CASSFSPGQGSYEQYF.

The chain joins TRBV4-1 to TRBJ2-5; TRBD1 matches at 7 bases. CDR1 is MGHRA, CDR2 YSYEKL, per germline. Losses at the gene ends were 3 bases for V and 4 bases for J; bases not matched to a gene: 5. The CDR3 consists of 14 residues. The CDR3 spells CASSQLSGGETQYF. The CDR3 coding sequence is TGCGCCAGCAGCCAGCTTTCAGGGGGAGAGACCCAGTACTTC.

V gene TRBV4-2 combines with J gene TRBJ2-5; 12 bases map to TRBD2. The V and J ends lost 1 base and 3 bases, in that order; junction bases with no gene match: 3. Germline CDR1 LGHNA, CDR2 YNFKEQ. This CDR3 is built from 16 residues. CDR3 nucleotide sequence: TGTGCCAGCAGCCAAGGGCTAGCGGGAGGGGAAGAGACCCAGTACTTC. Encoded protein: CASSQGLAGGEETQYF.

V and J are TRBV5-4 and TRBJ2-3, with 9 bases aligning to TRBD1. The CDR3 loop spans 14 amino acids. V was pared by 4 bases and J by 4 bases, with 4 bases of the junction left unmatched. Germline values: CDR1 SGHNT, CDR2 YYREEE (reference sequence). The CDR3 protein is CASSTGQGSDTQYF. DNA for the CDR3: TGTGCCAGCAGCACAGGACAGGGGTCAGATACGCAGTATTTT.

The V gene is TRBV30, the J gene TRBJ1-5, with TRBD1 identical over 9 bases. V dropped 5 bases and J dropped 4; count of bases not matched to a gene: 0. There are 12 residues in the CDR3. Germline values: CDR1 GTSNPN, CDR2 SVGIG (reference sequence). For the CDR3, the DNA is TGTGCCTGGGGACAGGGGAATCAGCCCCAGCATTTT. Amino acids: CAWGQGNQPQHF. The entire variable domain, with the rest obtained from reference TRBV30 and TRBJ1-5, is as follows: SQTIHQWPATLVQPVGSPLSLECTVEGTSNPNLYWYRQAAGRGLQLLFYSVGIGQISSEVPQNLSASRPQDRQFILSSKKLLLSDSGFYLCAWGQGNQPQHFGDGTRLSIL.

This chain connects TRBV5-6 to TRBJ2-1; 9 nucleotides match TRBD1. V dropped 3 bases and J dropped 7; count of bases not matched to a gene: 8. The CDR3 is made up of 15 amino acids. In germline, CDR1 is SGHDT, CDR2 YYEEEE. CDR3 sequence (DNA): TGTGCCAGCAGCTGGGACACAGGGGGCGGGAATGAGCAGTTCTTC. Translating it yields CASSWDTGGGNEQFF.

This chain joins TRBV27 and TRBJ2-6; 7 positions match TRBD2. The CDR3 is 18 amino acids. With 2 bases clipped from V and 0 bases from J, the junction kept 7 bases outside the gene matches. Germline V lookup: CDR1 MNHEY, CDR2 SMNVEV (reference sequence). The CDR3 DNA sequence: TGTGCCAGCAGTTTAAAGCCTAGCGGTGCCTCTGGGGCCAACGTCCTGACTTTC. It is translated as CASSLKPSGASGANVLTF.

J is TRBJ2-7 and V is TRBV5-1; 9 bases agree with TRBD1. The trim removed 4 bases at V and 2 bases at J, leaving 4 bases unmatched. The CDR3 totals 14 residues. Germline-derived CDR1 and CDR2 are SGHRS and YFSETQ. Here the CDR3 reads CASSPNRGPYEQYF. The CDR3 bases are TGCGCCAGCAGCCCGAACAGGGGGCCCTACGAGCAGTACTTC.

The V call is TRBV28, the J call TRBJ2-3; TRBD2 matches 16 bases. The CDR3 runs 18 residues. V gave up 6 bases and J gave up 4 bases; unmatched junction bases: 10. CDR1 and CDR2 (germline): MDHEN, SYDVKM. The CDR3 bases are TGTGCCAGCAGAACAAACACCGGGACTAGCGGGAGGGCAGATACGCAGTATTTT. It encodes CASRTNTGTSGRADTQYF.

The chain uses TRBV5-4 and TRBJ2-7, with 11 nucleotides matching TRBD2. The germline CDR1 and CDR2 sequences are SGHNT and YYREEE (reference sequence). V lost 2 bases and J lost 6; bases outside the gene matches: 7. The CDR3 is 15 amino acids. The CDR3 region has the DNA TGTGCCAGCAGCTTACTAGCGGGAGTGGGGTCCGAGCAGTACTTC. Translated, it gives CASSLLAGVGSEQYF.

CDR3 coding DNA: TGTGCCAGTAGTCTAGGGGCTGTGGGTGAGACCCAGTACTTC. Protein product: CASSLGAVGETQYF. The gene calls are TRBV19 and TRBJ2-5; possible D gene TRBD1, 5 bases. Per germline, CDR1 LNHDA and CDR2 SQIVND (reference sequence). The CDR3 extends over 14 amino acids. The V and J ends lost 5 bases and 5 bases respectively, with 15 bases between them.

V is TRBV5-6 and J is TRBJ2-7, with D perhaps matching TRBD2 (5 bases). In germline, CDR1 is SGHDT, CDR2 YYEEEE. Trimming took off 1 base at V and 3 bases at J, with 8 bases between the two ends. CDR3 length equals 13 residues. CDR3 DNA: TGTGCCAGCAGCTTGATGAGGGACTACGAGCAGTACTTC. Translated, it gives CASSLMRDYEQYF.

The J gene is TRBJ1-5, the V gene TRBV5-6; 12 positions agree with TRBD1. This CDR3 has 16 residues. Germline CDR1 reads SGHDT; CDR2 reads YYEEEE. Losses at the gene ends were 2 bases for V and 6 bases for J; bases not matched to a gene: 6. For the CDR3, the DNA is TGTGCCAGCAGCTTACCGGGACAGGGGGCAATTCAGCCCCAGCATTTT. It is translated as CASSLPGQGAIQPQHF.

The chain joins TRBV6-5 to TRBJ1-1; D remains unclear. Deletions cut 2 bases from V and 5 bases from J, with 12 bases between. The CDR3 runs to 14 residues. The germline V gene encodes CDR1 MNHEY and CDR2 SVGAGI. CDR3 in amino acids: CASSYEGTVTEAFF. CDR3 DNA sequence: TGTGCCAGCAGTTACGAGGGTACAGTAACTGAAGCTTTCTTT.

The rearrangement joins TRBV5-6 to TRBJ2-4, with 9 positions matching TRBD1. The CDR3 runs 14 residues. CDR1 is SGHDT, CDR2 YYEEEE, per germline. The junction had 1 base not matched to a gene; V was cut back by 0 bases and J by 6 bases. The CDR3: CASSLEQGANIQYF. For the CDR3, the DNA is TGTGCCAGCAGCTTGGAACAGGGGGCAAACATTCAGTACTTC.

The V and J genes are TRBV15 and TRBJ1-5, with a weak D call TRBD1 (5 bases). V gave up 3 bases and J gave up 2 bases, with 11 bases separating them. Germline loops: CDR1 LNHNV, CDR2 YYDKDF (reference sequence). This CDR3 spans 15 amino acids. CDR3 DNA sequence: TGTGCCACCAGCAGCCCAGGGTTAGGCAATCAGCCCCAGCATTTT. This encodes CATSSPGLGNQPQHF.